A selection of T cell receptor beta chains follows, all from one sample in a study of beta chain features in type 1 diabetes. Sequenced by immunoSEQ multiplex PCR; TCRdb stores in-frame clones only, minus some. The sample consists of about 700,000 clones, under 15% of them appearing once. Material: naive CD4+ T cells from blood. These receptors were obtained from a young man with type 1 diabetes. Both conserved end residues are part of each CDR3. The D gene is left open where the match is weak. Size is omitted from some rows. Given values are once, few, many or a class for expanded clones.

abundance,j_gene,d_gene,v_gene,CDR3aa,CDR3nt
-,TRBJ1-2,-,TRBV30,CAWSPGTPGPYGYTF,TGTGCCTGGAGCCCCGGGACACCCGGCCCCTATGGCTACACCTTC
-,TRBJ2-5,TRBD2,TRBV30,CAWGTSALGSETQYF,TGTGCCTGGGGAACTAGCGCCCTGGGTTCAGAGACCCAGTACTTC
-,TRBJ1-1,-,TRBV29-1,CSVEEGQTYTEAFF,TGCAGCGTTGAAGAAGGACAGACTTACACTGAAGCTTTCTTT
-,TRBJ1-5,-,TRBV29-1,CSVRQPNQPQHF,TGCAGCGTTAGACAGCCCAATCAGCCCCAGCATTTT
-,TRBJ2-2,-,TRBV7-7,CASSPINGDTGELFF,TGTGCCAGCAGCCCCATAAATGGGGACACCGGGGAGCTGTTTTTT
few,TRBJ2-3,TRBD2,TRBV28,CASSTSGGAADTQYF,TGTGCCAGCAGTACTAGCGGGGGGGCCGCAGATACGCAGTATTTT
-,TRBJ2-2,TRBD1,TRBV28,CASTTWDSGELFF,TGTGCCAGCACAACATGGGACAGCGGGGAGCTGTTTTTT
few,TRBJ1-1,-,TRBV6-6,CASSPNTEAFF,TGTGCCAGCAGTCCGAACACTGAAGCTTTCTTT
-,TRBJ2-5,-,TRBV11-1,CASSPYSSAGGTQYF,TGTGCCAGCAGCCCCTATTCGTCAGCTGGGGGGACCCAGTACTTC
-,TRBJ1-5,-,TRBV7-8,CASSFDRQSNQPQHF,TGTGCCAGCAGCTTTGACAGACAGAGCAATCAGCCCCAGCATTTT
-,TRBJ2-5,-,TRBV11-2,CASSLDRRETQYF,TGTGCCAGCAGCTTAGACAGGCGGGAGACCCAGTACTTC
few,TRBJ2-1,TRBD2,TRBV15,CATSRGLAGKYNEQFF,TGTGCCACCAGCAGGGGACTAGCTGGGAAATACAATGAGCAGTTCTTC
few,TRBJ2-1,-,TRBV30,CAWSPRGSGEQFF,TGTGCCTGGAGTCCCCGGGGGTCTGGTGAGCAGTTCTTC
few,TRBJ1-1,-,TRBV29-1,CSVMSSTYTEAFF,TGCAGCGTTATGTCCTCTACTTACACTGAAGCTTTCTTT
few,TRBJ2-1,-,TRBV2,CASSPLRDTEQFF,TGTGCCAGCAGTCCCTTGAGAGATACCGAGCAGTTCTTC
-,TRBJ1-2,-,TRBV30,CARRGASNYGYTF,TGTGCCAGACGAGGAGCGAGTAACTATGGCTACACCTTC
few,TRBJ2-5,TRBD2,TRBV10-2,CASSTGGETQYF,TGCGCCAGCAGCACCGGGGGGGAGACCCAGTACTTC
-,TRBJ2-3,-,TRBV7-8,CASSPRGGAPSTDTQYF,TGTGCCAGCAGTCCCAGGGGGGGGGCCCCTAGCACAGATACGCAGTATTTT
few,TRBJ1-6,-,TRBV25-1,CASRRTGGNSPLHF,TGTGCCAGCAGGAGGACGGGCGGGAATTCACCCCTCCACTTT
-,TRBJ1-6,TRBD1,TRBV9,CASSILGQGDSPLHF,TGTGCCAGCAGCATCTTGGGACAGGGTGATTCACCCCTCCACTTT
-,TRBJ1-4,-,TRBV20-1,CSTRREKLFF,TGCAGTACGAGACGGGAAAAACTGTTTTTT
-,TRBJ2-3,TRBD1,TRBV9,CASSKRTGQGQADTQYF,TGTGCCAGCAGCAAAAGAACGGGACAGGGTCAAGCAGATACGCAGTATTTT
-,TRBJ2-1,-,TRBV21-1,CASSKGGVTGESNEQFF,TGTGCCAGCAGCAAAGGCGGCGTGACAGGGGAGTCCAATGAGCAGTTCTTC
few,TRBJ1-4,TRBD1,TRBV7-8,CASSFLRTGKSEKLFF,TGTGCCAGCAGCTTTTTACGGACAGGGAAAAGTGAAAAACTGTTTTTT